Below are 24 T cell receptor beta chains sequenced from a single sample in a study of T cell repertoires and HLA-DP antigens. Clones were sequenced by immunoSEQ multiplex PCR, and TCRdb holds only the in-frame ones, with some missing. The repertoire holds some 120,000 clones, with about 91% as singletons. These TCRs are of unknown antigen specificity. The source material was CD4+ T cells from PBMCs. These receptors originate from a woman aged 18-29 years in good health and CMV-seronegative.

The gene calls are TRBV7-2 and TRBJ1-2, with D perhaps TRBD1 (6 bases). Trimming removed 1 base at V and 8 bases at J, with 14 bases between. Looked up from germline, CDR1 is SGHTA and CDR2 is FQGNSA. The CDR3 has 14 amino acids. In DNA form, the CDR3 reads TGTGCCAGCAGCTTAGAAAAGACAGGAAGCGGCTACACCTTC. Its translation: CASSLEKTGSGYTF.

V and J are TRBV10-2 and TRBJ2-5, with a tentative D call TRBD1 (6 bases). The germline V gene encodes CDR1 WSHSY and CDR2 SAAADI. Deletions cut 3 bases from V and 0 bases from J, with 14 bases between. This CDR3 spans 16 amino acids. The CDR3 DNA is TGCGCCAGCAGTGATCTTGGGGGCTCGTACCAAGAGACCCAGTACTTC. Its translation is CASSDLGGSYQETQYF.

The CDR3 reads CLNQPQHF. The DNA of the CDR3 is TGCTTAAACCAGCCCCAGCATTTT. The chain joins TRBV4-1 to TRBJ1-5; no definite D call. The CDR3 covers 8 residues. Per germline, CDR1 MGHRA and CDR2 YSYEKL.

This clone has only one observation. CDR3 residues: CASSPRGTSSYEQYF. CDR3 sequence (DNA): TGTGCCAGCAGTCCCCGGGGCACGAGCTCCTACGAGCAGTACTTC. The chain combines TRBV28 with TRBJ2-7; D is possibly TRBD1 or TRBD2 (5 bases each). CDR1 and CDR2 (germline): MDHEN, SYDVKM. The CDR3 has 15 amino acids. Trimming removed 5 bases at V and 0 bases at J, with 14 bases between.

This sequence joins TRBV2 and TRBJ1-6; 8 bases are a match to TRBD1. CDR1 is SNHLY and CDR2 is FYNNEI in the germline V gene. CDR3 size: 16 residues. The V gene end was trimmed by 3 bases and the J gene end by 7 bases; junction bases not matched to a gene: 8. CDR3 amino acids: CASSEVSDRENSPLHF. In DNA form, the CDR3 reads TGTGCCAGCAGTGAGGTATCGGACAGGGAAAATTCACCCCTCCACTTT.

The chain couples TRBV2 to TRBJ2-7; no reliable D call. Trimming took off 4 bases at V and 6 bases at J, with 7 bases between the two ends. This CDR3 has 11 amino acids. Germline CDR1 reads SNHLY; CDR2 reads FYNNEI. This CDR3 reads CASSVRSEQYF. For the CDR3, the DNA is TGTGCCAGCAGTGTACGGTCCGAGCAGTACTTC.

The chain couples TRBV18 to TRBJ2-7; TRBD2 might be the D (5 bases). The CDR3 totals 13 residues. The V gene's germline CDR1 is KGHSH and CDR2 LQKENI. V was trimmed by 5 bases and J by 3 bases, leaving 11 bases between them. The CDR3 nucleotides are TGTGCCAGCTCATTGGACGGGAACTACGAGCAGTACTTC. As protein: CASSLDGNYEQYF.

The J gene is TRBJ2-3, the V gene TRBV6-1, with 8 bases that match TRBD1. The germline gives CDR1 MNHNS, CDR2 SASEGT. This CDR3 has 14 residues. V shed 2 bases, J shed 8 bases, and the junction held 6 bases outside the gene matches. CDR3 nucleotide sequence: TGTGCCAGCAGTGAAACAGGGGGACATCGTACGCAGTATTTT. Protein: CASSETGGHRTQYF.

This chain connects TRBV5-4 to TRBJ2-3; maybe TRBD2 (5 bases). CDR3 size: 14 residues. Germline loops: CDR1 SGHNT, CDR2 YYREEE (reference sequence). V was cut by 7 bases and J by 2 bases, with 14 bases left in between. The CDR3 protein is CASRDSSFTDTQYF. DNA for the CDR3: TGTGCCAGCCGGGATTCATCCTTCACAGATACGCAGTATTTT.

The rearrangement links TRBV7-9 to TRBJ1-5; 9 positions agree with TRBD1. V lost 5 bases, J lost 3 bases, and 5 bases stayed unmatched. The CDR3 has 15 residues. Germline CDR1 reads SEHNR; CDR2 reads FQNEAQ (reference sequence). CDR3 in DNA: TGTGCCAGCAGCCCGGGACAGGGACACAATCAGCCCCAGCATTTT. Amino acids: CASSPGQGHNQPQHF.

The chain uses TRBV5-1 and TRBJ1-1; the match to TRBD1 covers 8 bases. Germline V gives CDR1 SGHRS, CDR2 YFSETQ. The CDR3 consists of 14 residues. Germline trimming cut 4 bases from V and 0 bases from J; bases unmatched to any gene: 2. Written as DNA, the CDR3 is TGCGCCAGCAGCCGACAGGGGTTGAACACTGAAGCTTTCTTT. It yields the protein CASSRQGLNTEAFF.

The chain uses TRBV18 and TRBJ2-7; 7 bases map to TRBD1. Unmatched junction bases numbered 8, after V lost 3 bases and J lost 0 bases. CDR1 KGHSH and CDR2 LQKENI come from the germline V gene. The CDR3 is 16 residues long. CDR3 sequence: CASSPLTGSPSYEQYF. CDR3 nucleotides: TGTGCCAGCTCACCCTTGACAGGGTCGCCCTCCTACGAGCAGTACTTC.

This chain links TRBV5-1 with TRBJ1-4, with TRBD1 as a possible D gene (6 bases). The germline gives CDR1 SGHRS, CDR2 YFSETQ. V lost 4 bases, J lost 2 bases, and 18 bases lay in between. The CDR3 runs to 17 residues. This CDR3 is CASSGTYREGTNEKLFF. In nucleotides, the CDR3 is TGCGCCAGCAGCGGAACCTACAGGGAAGGGACTAATGAAAAACTGTTTTTT.

The chain employs TRBV29-1 and TRBJ1-1, with 8 bases identical to TRBD1. From germline, CDR1 is SQVTM and CDR2 ANQGSEA. After removal of 3 bases from V and 0 bases from J, the junction contained 12 bases not matched to a gene. The CDR3 contains 17 residues. CDR3 residues: CSVEQSGGASMNTEAFF. The CDR3 DNA sequence: TGCAGCGTTGAGCAGTCAGGGGGCGCGAGCATGAACACTGAAGCTTTCTTT. The variable domain in full, with the rest retrieved from reference TRBV29-1 and TRBJ1-1, is SAVISQKPSRDICQRGTSLTIQCQVDSQVTMMFWYRQQPGQSLTLIATANQGSEATYESGFVIDKFPISRPNLTFSTLTVSNMSPEDSSIYLCSVEQSGGASMNTEAFFGQGTRLTVV.

V and J are TRBV5-4 and TRBJ2-1; TRBD1 or TRBD2 may be the D gene (6 bases each). The CDR3 loop spans 15 amino acids. CDR1 SGHNT and CDR2 YYREEE come from the germline V gene (reference sequence). The V end was cut by 4 bases, the J end by 2 bases, with 13 bases between. DNA of the CDR3: TGTGCCAGCAGCCGAACCGGGGGCACCTACAATGAGCAGTTCTTC. This sequence encodes CASSRTGGTYNEQFF.

Regarding this clone: It is unclear where the CDR3 begins or ends on the DNA, so no DNA is shown, and the CDR3 is as TCRdb lists it. The chain combines TRBV7-2 with TRBJ2-1. Germline V gene sequence: CDR1 SGHTA, CDR2 FQGNSA. The CDR3 is 11 residues long, counting both termini. CDR3 protein: CASSWGAGIFF.

The genes are TRBV12-5 and TRBJ2-1, with 9 positions matching TRBD1. After removal of 5 bases from V and 5 bases from J, the junction contained 16 bases not matched to a gene. The CDR3 is 18 amino acids. CDR1 LGHNT and CDR2 FRNRAP come from the germline V gene. The CDR3 is CASGLRTGDKRKNNEQFF. CDR3 bases: TGTGCTAGTGGTCTTAGGACAGGGGACAAACGAAAAAACAATGAGCAGTTCTTC.

This CDR3 is CASNVGTNDNSPLHF. CDR3 in DNA: TGTGCCAGCAACGTTGGGACAAACGATAATTCACCCCTCCACTTT. V gene TRBV28 combines with J gene TRBJ1-6, with a weak D call TRBD1 (6 bases). Per germline, CDR1 MDHEN and CDR2 SYDVKM. This CDR3 is 15 amino acids long. V lost 7 bases and J lost 5, with 15 bases in between.

The V call is TRBV10-2, the J call TRBJ2-3; 11 bases align to TRBD1. CDR1 and CDR2 from the germline V gene are WSHSY and SAAADI. The CDR3 covers 17 residues. V lost 2 bases and J lost 2; bases outside the gene matches: 6. This CDR3 reads CASSETGTGGHTDTQYF. The CDR3, as DNA: TGCGCCAGCAGTGAGACAGGGACAGGGGGACACACAGATACGCAGTATTTT.

The chain is built from TRBV9 and TRBJ2-5; the D gene could be TRBD1 or TRBD2 (5 bases each). The ends were cut back, 0 bases at V and 2 bases at J, with 17 bases in the middle. CDR1 is SGDLS, CDR2 YYNGEE, per germline. The CDR3 runs 17 residues. The CDR3 DNA is TGTGCCAGCAGCGTAGGAGGGGCCCGGTGGGGTCAAGAGACCCAGTACTTC. Its translation is CASSVGGARWGQETQYF.

This clone was found a few times. The V call is TRBV6-5, the J call TRBJ1-6; unclear D gene. With 5 bases removed from V and 8 bases from J, the gap between germline ends came to 7 bases. The germline CDR1 and CDR2 sequences are MNHEY and SVGAGI. This CDR3 has 12 residues. The CDR3 DNA reads TGTGCCAGCAGTACCCGTGATTCACCCCTCCACTTT. Encoded protein: CASSTRDSPLHF.

This sequence joins TRBV6-6 and TRBJ1-2; D remains ambiguous. In germline, CDR1 is MNHNY, CDR2 SVGAGI (reference sequence). The CDR3 runs 12 residues. V lost 5 bases to trimming and J lost 10 bases, with 14 bases between them. CDR3: CASSPLGRDYTF. The CDR3 DNA reads TGTGCCAGCAGTCCTTTAGGACGGGACTACACCTTC.

V and J are TRBV5-1 and TRBJ1-2; a possible D gene is TRBD1 (6 bases). The CDR3 contains 13 residues. Trimming left V 3 bases short and J 8 bases short, with 14 bases between. Germline V gives CDR1 SGHRS, CDR2 YFSETQ. The DNA for the CDR3 is TGCGCCAGCAGCTCACAGGGAGGAGGGGGCTACACCTTC. Its translation: CASSSQGGGGYTF.

V and J are TRBV7-2 and TRBJ1-3; no firm D call. Trimming pared 2 bases from V and 4 bases from J, leaving 3 bases between. Germline lookup yields CDR1 SGHTA and CDR2 FQGNSA. The CDR3 contains 12 residues. CDR3 amino acids: CASSLIGNTIYF. CDR3 DNA: TGTGCCAGCAGCTTAATCGGAAACACCATATATTTT.